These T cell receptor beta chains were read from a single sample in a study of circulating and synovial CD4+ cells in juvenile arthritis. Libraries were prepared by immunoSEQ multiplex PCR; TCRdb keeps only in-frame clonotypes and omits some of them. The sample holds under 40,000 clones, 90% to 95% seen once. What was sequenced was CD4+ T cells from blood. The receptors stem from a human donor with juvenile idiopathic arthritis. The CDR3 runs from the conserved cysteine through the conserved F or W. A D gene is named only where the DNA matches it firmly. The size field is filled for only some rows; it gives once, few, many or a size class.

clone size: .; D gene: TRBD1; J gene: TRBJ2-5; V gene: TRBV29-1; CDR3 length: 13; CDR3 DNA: TGCAGCGTTGAAGATCGACAGGGGGAGACCCAGTACTTC; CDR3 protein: CSVEDRQGETQYF
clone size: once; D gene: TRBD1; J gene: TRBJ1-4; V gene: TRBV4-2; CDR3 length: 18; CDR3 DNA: TGTGCCAGCAGCCAAGAGGGGGGAATAACAGGGGATAATGAAAAACTGTTTTTT; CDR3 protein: CASSQEGGITGDNEKLFF
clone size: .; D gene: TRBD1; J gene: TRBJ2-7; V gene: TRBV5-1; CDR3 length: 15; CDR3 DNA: TGCGCCAGCAGCACCCTCACAGGGGGTTTCGGCGAGCAGTACTTC; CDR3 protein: CASSTLTGGFGEQYF
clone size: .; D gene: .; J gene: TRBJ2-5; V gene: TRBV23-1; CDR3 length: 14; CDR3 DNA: TGCGCCAGCACCCAGGGGCAAGCCAAGGAGACCCAGTACTTC; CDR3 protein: CASTQGQAKETQYF
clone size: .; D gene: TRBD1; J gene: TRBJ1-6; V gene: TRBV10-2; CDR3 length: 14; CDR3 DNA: TGCGCCAGCAGTGAGCAGGGGGCTGGCTCACCCCTCCACTTT; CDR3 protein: CASSEQGAGSPLHF
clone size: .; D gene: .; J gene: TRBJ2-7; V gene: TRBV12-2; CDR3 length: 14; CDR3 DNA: TGTGCAAGTCAACAAGGGACTAGCTCCTACGAGCAGTACTTC; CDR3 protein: CASQQGTSSYEQYF
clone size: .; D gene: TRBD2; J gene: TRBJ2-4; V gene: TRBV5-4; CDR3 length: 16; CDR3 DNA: TGTGCCAGCAGCTTGGGGGGGGGACTAGCCAAAAACATTCAGTACTTC; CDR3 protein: CASSLGGGLAKNIQYF
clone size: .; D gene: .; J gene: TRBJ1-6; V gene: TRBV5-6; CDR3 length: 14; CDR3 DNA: TGTGCCAGCAGCCCCCCCGGGGGGAATTCACCCCTCCACTTT; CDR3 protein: CASSPPGGNSPLHF
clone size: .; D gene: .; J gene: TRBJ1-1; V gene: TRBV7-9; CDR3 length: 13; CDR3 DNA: TGTGCCAGCAGCCGACTGCTGAACACTGAAGCTTTCTTT; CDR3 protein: CASSRLLNTEAFF
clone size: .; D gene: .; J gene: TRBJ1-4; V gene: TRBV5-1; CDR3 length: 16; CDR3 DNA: TGCGCCAGCAGCTTGGCCGGTTGGAGGGAGAATGAAAAACTGTTTTTT; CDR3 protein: CASSLAGWRENEKLFF
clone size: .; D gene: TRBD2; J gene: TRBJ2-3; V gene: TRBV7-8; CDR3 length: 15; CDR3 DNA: TGTGCCAGCAGATTAGCGGGAGGTGGCACAGATACGCAGTATTTT; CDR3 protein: CASRLAGGGTDTQYF
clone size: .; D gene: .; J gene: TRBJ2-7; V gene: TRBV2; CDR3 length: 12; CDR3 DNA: TGTGCCAGCAGCTCGACACTCTACGAGCAGTACTTC; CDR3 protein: CASSSTLYEQYF
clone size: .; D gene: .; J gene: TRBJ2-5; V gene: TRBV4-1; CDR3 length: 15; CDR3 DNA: TGCGCCAGCAGCCGGGTACAGGCGGTCGGAGAGACCCAGTACTTC; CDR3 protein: CASSRVQAVGETQYF
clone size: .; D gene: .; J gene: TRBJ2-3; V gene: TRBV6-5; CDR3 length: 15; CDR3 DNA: TGTGCCAGCAGTTACTCCCCAGGGCCGGCGGATACGCAGTATTTT; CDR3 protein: CASSYSPGPADTQYF
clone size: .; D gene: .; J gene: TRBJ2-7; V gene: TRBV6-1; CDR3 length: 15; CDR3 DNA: TGTGCCAGCAGTTCCCTTGGAGGGGTCGACTACGAGCAGTACTTC; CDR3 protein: CASSSLGGVDYEQYF
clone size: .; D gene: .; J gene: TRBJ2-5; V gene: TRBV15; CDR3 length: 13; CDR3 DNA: TGTGCCACCAGCAGAGACAGCGCGGAGACCCAGTACTTC; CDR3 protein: CATSRDSAETQYF
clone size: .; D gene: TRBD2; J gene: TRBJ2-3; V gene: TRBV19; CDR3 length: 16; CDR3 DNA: TGTGCCAGCAGTTCCCCGCCCCCCAGACTAGCGGGGGGGCAGTATTTT; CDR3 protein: CASSSPPPRLAGGQYF
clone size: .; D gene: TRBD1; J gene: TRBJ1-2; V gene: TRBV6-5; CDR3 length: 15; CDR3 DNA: TGTGCCAGCAGACCCACAGGGGGCGCGAGCTATGGCTACACCTTC; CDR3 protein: CASRPTGGASYGYTF
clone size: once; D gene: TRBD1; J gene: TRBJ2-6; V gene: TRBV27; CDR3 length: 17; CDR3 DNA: TGTGCCAGCAGGACCGGGACAGGGGGCTCTGGGGCCAACGTCCTGACTTTC; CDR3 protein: CASRTGTGGSGANVLTF
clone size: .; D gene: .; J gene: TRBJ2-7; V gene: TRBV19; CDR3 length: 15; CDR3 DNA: TGTGCCAGTTCCCAACCCGGGAACATCAGATACGAGCAGTACTTC; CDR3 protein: CASSQPGNIRYEQYF
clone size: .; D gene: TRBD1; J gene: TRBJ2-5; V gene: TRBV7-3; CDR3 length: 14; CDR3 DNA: TGTGCCAGCAGTCAGGACAGGGGGGACGAGACCCAGTACTTC; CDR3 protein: CASSQDRGDETQYF
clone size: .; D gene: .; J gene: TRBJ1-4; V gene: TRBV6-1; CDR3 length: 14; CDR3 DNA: TGTGCCAGCAGGGGCCTTGACCCTGGGGAAAAACTGTTTTTT; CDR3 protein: CASRGLDPGEKLFF
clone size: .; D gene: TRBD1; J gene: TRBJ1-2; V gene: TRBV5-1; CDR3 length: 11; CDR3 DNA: TGTGCCAGCAGATCAGGGGGCGGCTACACCTTC; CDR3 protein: CASRSGGGYTF
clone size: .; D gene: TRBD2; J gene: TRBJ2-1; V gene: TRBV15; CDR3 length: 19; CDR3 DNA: TGTGCCACCATCCCCGACAAATCCGGGACTAGCGGGGGGGCGGGTGAGCAGTTCTTC; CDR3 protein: CATIPDKSGTSGGAGEQFF
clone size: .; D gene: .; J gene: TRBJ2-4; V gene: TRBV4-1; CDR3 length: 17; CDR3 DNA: TGCGCCAGCAGCCAAGTAGGACAGCTCCTAGCCAAAAACATTCAGTACTTC; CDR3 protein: CASSQVGQLLAKNIQYF
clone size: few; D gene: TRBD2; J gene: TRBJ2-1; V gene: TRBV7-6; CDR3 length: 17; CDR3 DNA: TGTGCCAGCGGACGGCTAGCGGGAGGGCCACGGTACAATGAGCAGTTCTTC; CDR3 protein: CASGRLAGGPRYNEQFF
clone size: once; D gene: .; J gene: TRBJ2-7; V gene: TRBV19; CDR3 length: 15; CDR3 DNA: TGTGCCAGTAGTATGGTGGCGAGGCTCCGTCACGAGCAGTACTTC; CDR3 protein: CASSMVARLRHEQYF
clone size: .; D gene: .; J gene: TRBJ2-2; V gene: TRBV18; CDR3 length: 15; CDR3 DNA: TGTGCCAGCTCACCACAACGGTCGAACACCGGGGAGCTGTTTTTT; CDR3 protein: CASSPQRSNTGELFF
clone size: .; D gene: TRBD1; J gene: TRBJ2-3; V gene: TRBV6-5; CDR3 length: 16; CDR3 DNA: TGTGCCAGCAGTTATGGTGGGACAGACAACACAGATACGCAGTATTTT; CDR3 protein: CASSYGGTDNTDTQYF
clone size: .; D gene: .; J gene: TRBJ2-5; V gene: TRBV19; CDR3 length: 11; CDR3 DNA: TGTGCCAGTGCAGGGCGGGAGACCCAGTACTTC; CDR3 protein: CASAGRETQYF
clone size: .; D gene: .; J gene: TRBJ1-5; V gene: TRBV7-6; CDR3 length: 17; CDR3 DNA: TGTGCCAGCAGCTTAGCGGGGCAGGGTAGACGCAATCAGCCCCAGCATTTT; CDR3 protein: CASSLAGQGRRNQPQHF
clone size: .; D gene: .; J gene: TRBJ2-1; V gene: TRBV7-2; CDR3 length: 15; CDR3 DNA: TGTGCCAGCAGCTTAGTGGTAGCCGGCTCTTTTGAGCAGTTCTTC; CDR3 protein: CASSLVVAGSFEQFF
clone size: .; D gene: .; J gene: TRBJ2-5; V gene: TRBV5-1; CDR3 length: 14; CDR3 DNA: TGCGCCAGCAGCCCAGGACAACCCGGAGAGACCCAGTACTTC; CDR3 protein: CASSPGQPGETQYF
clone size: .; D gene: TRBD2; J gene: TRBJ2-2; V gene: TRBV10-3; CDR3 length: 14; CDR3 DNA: TGTGCCATCAGGGGGGAGGGTAACACCGGGGAGCTGTTTTTT; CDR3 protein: CAIRGEGNTGELFF
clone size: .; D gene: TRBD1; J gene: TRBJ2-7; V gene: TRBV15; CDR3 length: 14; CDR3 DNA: TGTGCCACCAGCATCCCGGACAGGACCTACGAGCAGTACTTC; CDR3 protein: CATSIPDRTYEQYF
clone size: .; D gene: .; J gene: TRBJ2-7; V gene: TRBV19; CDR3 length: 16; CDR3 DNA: TGTGCCAGTAGTATAGATGGGGCGGCTTGGGCCTACGAGCAGTACTTC; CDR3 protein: CASSIDGAAWAYEQYF
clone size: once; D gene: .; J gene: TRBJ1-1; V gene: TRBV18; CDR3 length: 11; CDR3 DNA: TGTGCCAGCACCACAGGGATTGGAGCTTTCTTT; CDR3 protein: CASTTGIGAFF
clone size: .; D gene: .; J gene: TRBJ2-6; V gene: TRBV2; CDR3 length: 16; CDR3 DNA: TGTGCCAGCAGTGAGCGGGCGAGCTCTGGGGCCAACGTCCTGACTTTC; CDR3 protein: CASSERASSGANVLTF
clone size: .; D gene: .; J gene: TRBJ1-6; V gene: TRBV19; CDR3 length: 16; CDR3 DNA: TGTGCCAGTAGTATAGTATTCTCAGGGGAGTATTCACCCCTCCACTTT; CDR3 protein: CASSIVFSGEYSPLHF
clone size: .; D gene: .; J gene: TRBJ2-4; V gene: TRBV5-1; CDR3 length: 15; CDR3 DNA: TGCGCCAGCAGCTACACAGGGTTAGCCAAAAACATTCAGTACTTC; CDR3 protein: CASSYTGLAKNIQYF
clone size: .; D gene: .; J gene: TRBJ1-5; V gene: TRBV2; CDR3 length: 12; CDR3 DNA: TGTGCCAGCAGGGGACTAAATCAGCCCCAGCATTTT; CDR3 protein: CASRGLNQPQHF
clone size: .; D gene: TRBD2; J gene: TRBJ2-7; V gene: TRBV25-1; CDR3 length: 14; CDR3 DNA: TGTGCCAGCAGTGATTCGGGAGGCTCCTACGAGCAGTACTTC; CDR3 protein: CASSDSGGSYEQYF
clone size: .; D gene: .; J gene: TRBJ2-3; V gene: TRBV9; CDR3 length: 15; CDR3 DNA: TGTGCCAGCAGCGTAGGTTCCGGGAGCACAGATACGCAGTATTTT; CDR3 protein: CASSVGSGSTDTQYF
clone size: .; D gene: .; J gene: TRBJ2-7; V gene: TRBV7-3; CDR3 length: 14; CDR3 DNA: TGTGCCAGCAGCTTAACGGGGCCGACCTACGAGCAGTACTTC; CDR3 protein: CASSLTGPTYEQYF
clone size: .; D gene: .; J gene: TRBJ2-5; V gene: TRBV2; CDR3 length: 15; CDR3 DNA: TGTGCCAGCAGTCCCCTGAGAATCGACAAAGAGACCCAGTACTTC; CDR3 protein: CASSPLRIDKETQYF
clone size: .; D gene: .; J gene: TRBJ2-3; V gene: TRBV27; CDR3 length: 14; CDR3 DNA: TGTGCCAGCAGTTTCGGACTGATCACAGATACGCAGTATTTT; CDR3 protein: CASSFGLITDTQYF
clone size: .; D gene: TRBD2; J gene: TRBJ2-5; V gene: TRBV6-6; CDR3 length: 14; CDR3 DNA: TGTGCCAGCAGCCGACTAGCGGCTCAAGAGACCCAGTACTTC; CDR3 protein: CASSRLAAQETQYF
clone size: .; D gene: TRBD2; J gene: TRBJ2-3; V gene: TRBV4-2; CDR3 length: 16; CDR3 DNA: TGTGCCAGCAGCCAAGTGAGGGAGGGCCGCCCAGATACGCAGTATTTT; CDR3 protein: CASSQVREGRPDTQYF
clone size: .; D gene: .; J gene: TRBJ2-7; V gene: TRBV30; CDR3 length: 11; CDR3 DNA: TGTGCCTGGGGCCCCCGCTACGAGCAGTACTTC; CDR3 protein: CAWGPRYEQYF
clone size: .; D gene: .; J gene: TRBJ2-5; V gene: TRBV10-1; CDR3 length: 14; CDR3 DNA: TGCGCCAGCAGTGAGAACAGGTTGGGAGAGACCCAGTACTTC; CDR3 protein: CASSENRLGETQYF
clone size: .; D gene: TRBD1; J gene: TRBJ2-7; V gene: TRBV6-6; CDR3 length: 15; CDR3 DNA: TGTGCCAGCAGTCACAGGGGGAGACAGTCCTACGAGCAGTACTTC; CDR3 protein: CASSHRGRQSYEQYF
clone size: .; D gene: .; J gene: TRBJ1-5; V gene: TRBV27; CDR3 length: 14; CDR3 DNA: TGTGCCAGCAGCCCACTCGGGAGCAATCAGCCCCAGCATTTT; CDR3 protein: CASSPLGSNQPQHF
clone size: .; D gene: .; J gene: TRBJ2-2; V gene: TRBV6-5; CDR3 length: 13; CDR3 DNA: TGTGCCAGCAATACTCCGGGTACCGGGGAGCTGTTTTTT; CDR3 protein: CASNTPGTGELFF